This TCR beta chain was captured by sequencing in a study of blood T cell repertoires in COVID-19 (dated by TCRdb to the early 2020s). For the study in its entirety: The collaborator samples originated in the United States, Italy and Spain and spanned the acute and convalescent phases of COVID-19. HLA class I and class II types, where available, came from metadata supplied by the sample provider rather than from assay-based typing. The repertoires were released in a freely available public database intended as a resource for research on the immune response to SARS-CoV-2. The samples were drawn from two sources: the first 160 participants of the ongoing ImmuneRACE study, and some 1,300 subjects contributed by 6 global collaborators. The material from the prospective study consisted of cDNA or gDNA derived from T cells, B-cell-depleted T cells, or PBMCs. Deeply sampled blood TCRbeta repertoires from subjects exposed to, actively infected with, or recovered from COVID-19 were included in the dataset. A de-identified subject ID, COVID-19 status, age in years and sex were almost always included in the sample metadata. Results and caveats for the whole study, not just this receptor: The amount of clinical and demographic metadata varied by source and participant and was provided uncurated.

TCRbeta CDR3 regions were amplified from genomic DNA by means of the immunoSEQ Assay, a bias-controlled multiplex PCR. For the original study's pipeline: The number of nucleated cells in each sample was estimated by amplification of reference gene primers within the assay. To quantify the absolute abundance of each unique TCRbeta CDR3 rearrangement, sequence reads were collapsed and filtered. For each sample, productive Simpson clonality was calculated as the square root of Simpson's diversity index across productive rearrangements. What TCRdb holds here is the immuneACCESS table cut down to in-frame rearrangements. Part of the clones is not present; checked against another copy, under half of the missing clones reflect an unresolved V gene, and the others are unexplained. V, J and clone size are those of that table, while D and trimming were read from the DNA. The sample yields 250,000 to 300,000 clones; 70% to 90% were counted once. The ten top clones hold 3.6% of the sample.

Collaborating institutions collected whole blood in K2EDTA tubes following their own protocols. For TCRbeta analysis, collaborators shipped samples as frozen whole blood, isolated PBMCs, or DNA extracted from either of those sample types. Points on this clone: This receptor's antigen is unknown. Base qualities are not provided; no much larger clone lies one nucleotide away.

V loses 6 bases, J loses 0 bases, and the germline ends lie 14 bases apart. CDR1 and CDR2 (MDHEN, SYDVKM) derive from the germline V gene. Measured from the cysteine to the phenylalanine, the CDR3 is 15 residues long. Only the CDR3 portion is preserved as DNA: 45 bases, with reading frame beginning at the first base. Sequencing was done on a sample of peripheral blood. The rearranged segments are TRBV28 and TRBJ1-2; the D gene is perhaps TRBD1, on 6 matching bases. This clonotype was sampled from a man between 18 and 29 years old with active or convalescent COVID-19. The CDR3 corresponds to CASSEGGEANYGYTF. The DNA reads TGTGCCAGCAGCGAAGGGGGGGAAGCTAACTATGGCTACACCTTC.